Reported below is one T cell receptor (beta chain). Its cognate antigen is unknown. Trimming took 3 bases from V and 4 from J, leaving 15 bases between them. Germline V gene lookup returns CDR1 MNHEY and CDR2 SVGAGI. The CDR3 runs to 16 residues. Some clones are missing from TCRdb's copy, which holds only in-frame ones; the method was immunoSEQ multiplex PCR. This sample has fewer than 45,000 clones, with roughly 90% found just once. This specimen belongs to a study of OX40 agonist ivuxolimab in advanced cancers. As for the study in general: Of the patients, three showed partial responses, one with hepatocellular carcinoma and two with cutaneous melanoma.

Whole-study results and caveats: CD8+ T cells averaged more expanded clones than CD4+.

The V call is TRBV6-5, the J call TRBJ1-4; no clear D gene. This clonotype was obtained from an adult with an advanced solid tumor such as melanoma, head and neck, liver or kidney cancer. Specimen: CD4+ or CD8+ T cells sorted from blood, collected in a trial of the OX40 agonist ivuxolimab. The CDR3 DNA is TGTGCCAGCAGTTATTCCACCGGGCATATTAATGAAAAACTGTTTTTT. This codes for CASSYSTGHINEKLFF.